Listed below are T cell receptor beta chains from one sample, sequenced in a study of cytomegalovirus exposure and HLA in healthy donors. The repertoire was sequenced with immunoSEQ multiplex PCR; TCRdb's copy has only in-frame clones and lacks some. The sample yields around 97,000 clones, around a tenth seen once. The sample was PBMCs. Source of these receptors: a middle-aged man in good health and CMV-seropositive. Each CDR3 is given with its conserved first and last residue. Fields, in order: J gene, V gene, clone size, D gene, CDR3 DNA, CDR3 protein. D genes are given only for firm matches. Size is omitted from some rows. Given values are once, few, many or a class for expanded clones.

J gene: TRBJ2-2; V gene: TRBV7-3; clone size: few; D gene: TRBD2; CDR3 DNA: TGTGCCAGCAGGAAAGTAGCGGGAGGGCCGGGGACCGGGGAGCTGTTTTTT; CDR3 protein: CASRKVAGGPGTGELFF
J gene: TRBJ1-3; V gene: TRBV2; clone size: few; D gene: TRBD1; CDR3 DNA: TGTGCCAGCAGGCGGGACAGTATAATCTCTGGAAACACCATATATTTT; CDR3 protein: CASRRDSIISGNTIYF
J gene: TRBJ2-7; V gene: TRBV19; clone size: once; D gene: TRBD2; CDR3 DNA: TGTGCCAGTAGTACCGGGACTAGCGGGAGTGACGAGCAGTACTTC; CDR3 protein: CASSTGTSGSDEQYF
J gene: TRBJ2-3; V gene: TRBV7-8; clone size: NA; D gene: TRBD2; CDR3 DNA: TGTGCCAGCAGCTTAGCCTCTAGCGGGAGTAGCACAGATACGCAGTATTTT; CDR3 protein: CASSLASSGSSTDTQYF
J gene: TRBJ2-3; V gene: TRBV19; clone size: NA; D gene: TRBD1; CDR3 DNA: TGTGCCAGTAGTATAGCGCTTGGGACAGGGGCCTTCACAGATACGCAGTATTTT; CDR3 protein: CASSIALGTGAFTDTQYF
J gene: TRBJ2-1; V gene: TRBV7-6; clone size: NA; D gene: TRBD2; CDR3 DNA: TGTGCCAGCAGCCGAGGGGCGGGAGTTTCCAATGAGCAGTTCTTC; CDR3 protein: CASSRGAGVSNEQFF
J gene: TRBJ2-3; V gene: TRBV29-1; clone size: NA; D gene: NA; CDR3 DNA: TGCAGCGGCCGAACACGATACACAGATACGCAGTATTTT; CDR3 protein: CSGRTRYTDTQYF
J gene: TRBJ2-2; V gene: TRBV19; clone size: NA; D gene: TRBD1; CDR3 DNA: TGTGCCAGTAGGGGCAGGGGGCGAGAACGCACCGGGGAGCTGTTTTTT; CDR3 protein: CASRGRGRERTGELFF
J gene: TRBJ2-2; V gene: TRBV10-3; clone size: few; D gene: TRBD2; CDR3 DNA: TGTGCCATCAGTCTAGCGCCGACTAGCGGGAGCACCGGGGAGCTGTTTTTT; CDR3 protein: CAISLAPTSGSTGELFF
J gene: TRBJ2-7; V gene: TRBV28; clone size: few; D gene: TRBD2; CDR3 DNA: TGTGCCAGCAGTGGGGGGACTAGCGGGAGATGGTACGAGCAGTACTTC; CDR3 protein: CASSGGTSGRWYEQYF
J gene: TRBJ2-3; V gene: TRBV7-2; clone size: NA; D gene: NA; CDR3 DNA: TGTGCCAGCAGGGTCACGTGGGACTCCTCTCCAGATACGCAGTATTTT; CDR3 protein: CASRVTWDSSPDTQYF
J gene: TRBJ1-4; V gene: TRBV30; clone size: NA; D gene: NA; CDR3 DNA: TGTGCCTGTGCGGGCCTCGCGGAAAAACTGTTTTTT; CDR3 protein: CACAGLAEKLFF
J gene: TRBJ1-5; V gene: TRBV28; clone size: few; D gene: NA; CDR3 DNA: TGTGCCAGCGAACAGATCAATCAGCCCCAGCATTTT; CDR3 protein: CASEQINQPQHF
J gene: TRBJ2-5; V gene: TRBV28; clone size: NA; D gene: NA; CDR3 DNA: TGTGCCAGCAGTCCCGAGTGGGCAGGGAGGCGTGAGACCCAGTACTTC; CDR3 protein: CASSPEWAGRRETQYF
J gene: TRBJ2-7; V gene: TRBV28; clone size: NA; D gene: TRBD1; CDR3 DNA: TGTGCCAGCAGTTCCTCCTCCGGGCCAGGGGGCTCCTACGAGCAGTACTTC; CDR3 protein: CASSSSSGPGGSYEQYF
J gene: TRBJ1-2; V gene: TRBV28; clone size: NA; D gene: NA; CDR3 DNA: TGTGCCAGCAGTTTAAGACTATATGGCTACACCTTC; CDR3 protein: CASSLRLYGYTF
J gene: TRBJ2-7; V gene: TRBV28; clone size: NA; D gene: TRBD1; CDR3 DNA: TGTGCCAGCAGTTTGGGGGGACAGGGGCGGTACGAGCAGTACTTC; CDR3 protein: CASSLGGQGRYEQYF
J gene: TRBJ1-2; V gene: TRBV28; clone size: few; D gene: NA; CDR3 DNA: TGTGCCAGCAGTTTATCCCGGACTGGGTTGGGCTACACCTTC; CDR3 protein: CASSLSRTGLGYTF
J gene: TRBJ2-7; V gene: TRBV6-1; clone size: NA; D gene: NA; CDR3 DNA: TGTGCCAGCAGTGAAGCCGGGGGCGGGAGAGACCGCGAGCAGTACTTC; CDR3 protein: CASSEAGGGRDREQYF
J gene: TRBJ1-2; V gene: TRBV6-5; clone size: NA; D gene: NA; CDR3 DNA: TGTGCCAGCAGTTACTCACAGAATCGCTACGGCTACACCTTC; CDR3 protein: CASSYSQNRYGYTF
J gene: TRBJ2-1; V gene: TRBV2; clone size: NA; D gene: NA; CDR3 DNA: TGTGCCAGCACACTAGCTGATGAGCAGTTCTTC; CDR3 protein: CASTLADEQFF
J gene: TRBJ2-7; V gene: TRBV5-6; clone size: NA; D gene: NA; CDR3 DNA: TGTGCCAGCAGCCCGCCTGGCCCAGGGATAGGGTCCTACGAGCAGTACTTC; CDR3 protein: CASSPPGPGIGSYEQYF
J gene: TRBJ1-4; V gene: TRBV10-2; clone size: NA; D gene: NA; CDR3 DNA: TGCGCCAGCCGGGGGGTTGAAAAACTGTTTTTT; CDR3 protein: CASRGVEKLFF
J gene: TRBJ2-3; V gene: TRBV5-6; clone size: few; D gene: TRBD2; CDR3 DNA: TGTGCCAGCAGCCACGGGGGGGGCAGGACTAGCGGGGCAGATACGCAGTATTTT; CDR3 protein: CASSHGGGRTSGADTQYF
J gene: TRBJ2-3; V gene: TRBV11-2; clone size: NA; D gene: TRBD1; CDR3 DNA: TGTGCCAGCAGCTTACGGACAGGGACAGATACGCAGTATTTT; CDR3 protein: CASSLRTGTDTQYF
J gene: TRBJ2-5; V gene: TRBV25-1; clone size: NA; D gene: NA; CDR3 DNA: TGTGCCAGCAGTGAAGACAGCCCCCAGTACTTC; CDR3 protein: CASSEDSPQYF
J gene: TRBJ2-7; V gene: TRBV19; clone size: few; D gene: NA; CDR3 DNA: TGTGCCAGTAGTATCCAGACAGGTCCCTACGAGCAGTACTTC; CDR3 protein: CASSIQTGPYEQYF
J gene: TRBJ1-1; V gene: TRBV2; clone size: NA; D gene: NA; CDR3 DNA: TGTGCCAGCACCCCTGGGGTCAGGGTAAACACTGAAGCTTTCTTT; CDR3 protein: CASTPGVRVNTEAFF
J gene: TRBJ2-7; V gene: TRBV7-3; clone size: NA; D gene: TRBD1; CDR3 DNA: TGTGCCAGCAGCTTAATGCCCGGGACAGGGGGCGCCGAGCAGTACTTC; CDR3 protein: CASSLMPGTGGAEQYF
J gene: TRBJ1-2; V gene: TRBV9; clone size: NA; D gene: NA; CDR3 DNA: TGTGCCAGCAGCGCGGAACTGGGAGAAACCTATGGCTACACCTTC; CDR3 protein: CASSAELGETYGYTF
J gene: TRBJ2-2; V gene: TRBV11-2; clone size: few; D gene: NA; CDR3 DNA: TGTGCCAGCAGACGTCGCTATAGCGGGAACACCGGGGAGCTGTTTTTT; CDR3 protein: CASRRRYSGNTGELFF
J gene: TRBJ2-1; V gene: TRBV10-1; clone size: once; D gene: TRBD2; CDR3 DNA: TGCGCCAGGTGGTGGGGGCGGGAGGGAAGCTCCTACAATGAGCAGTTCTTC; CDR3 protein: CARWWGREGSSYNEQFF
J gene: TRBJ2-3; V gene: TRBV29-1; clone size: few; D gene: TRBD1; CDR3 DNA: TGCAGCGTTGAAGTAAATAATAGGCTAACAGGGGTTGAAGATACGCAGTATTTT; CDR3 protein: CSVEVNNRLTGVEDTQYF
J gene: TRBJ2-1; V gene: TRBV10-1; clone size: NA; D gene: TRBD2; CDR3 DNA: TGCGCCAGCAGCAATCTACTAGCGGAGAGCTCCTACAATGAGCAGTTCTTC; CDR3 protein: CASSNLLAESSYNEQFF
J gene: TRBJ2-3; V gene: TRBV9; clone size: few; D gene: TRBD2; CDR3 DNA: TGTGCCAGCAGCGTGACTAGCGCCCGAGATACGCAGTATTTT; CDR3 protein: CASSVTSARDTQYF
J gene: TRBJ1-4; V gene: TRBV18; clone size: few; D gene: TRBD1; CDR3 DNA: TGTGCCAGCTCTCCATCCCCAGGGGGCACTAATGAAAAACTGTTTTTT; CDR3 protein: CASSPSPGGTNEKLFF
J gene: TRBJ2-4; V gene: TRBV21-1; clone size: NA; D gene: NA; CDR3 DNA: TGTGCCAGCAGCAAATGCCCCGGAGAAAACATTCAGTACTTC; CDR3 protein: CASSKCPGENIQYF
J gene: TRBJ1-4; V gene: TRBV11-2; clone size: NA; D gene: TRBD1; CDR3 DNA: TGTGCCAGCAGCGGATTGAGGGGGCGCAGGGAAAAACTGTTTTTT; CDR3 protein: CASSGLRGRREKLFF
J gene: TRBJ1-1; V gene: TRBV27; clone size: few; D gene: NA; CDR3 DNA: TGTGCCAGCAGAATACAGGGATTGGACACTGAAGCTTTCTTT; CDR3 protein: CASRIQGLDTEAFF
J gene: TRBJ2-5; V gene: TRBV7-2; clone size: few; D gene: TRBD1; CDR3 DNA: TGTGCCAGCAGCTTAGTGGGGACAGCCCTCCAAGAGACCCAGTACTTC; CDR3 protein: CASSLVGTALQETQYF
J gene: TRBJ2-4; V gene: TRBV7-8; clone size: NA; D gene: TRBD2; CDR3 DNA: TGTGCCAGCAGCTTGGGGACTAAGGCTGGTAACATTCAGTACTTC; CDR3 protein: CASSLGTKAGNIQYF
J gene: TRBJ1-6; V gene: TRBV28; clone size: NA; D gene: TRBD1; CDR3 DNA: TGTGCCAGCAGTGGTAGGGACAGACATAATTCACCCCTCCACTTT; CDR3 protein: CASSGRDRHNSPLHF
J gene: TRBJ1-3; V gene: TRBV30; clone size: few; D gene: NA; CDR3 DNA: TGTGCCTGCGTGCAGGCGGGTGGAAACACCATATATTTT; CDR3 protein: CACVQAGGNTIYF
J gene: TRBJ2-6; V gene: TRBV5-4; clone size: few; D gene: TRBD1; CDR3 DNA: TGTGCCAGCAGTCCTACAGGGGCTGGGGCCAACGTCCTGACTTTC; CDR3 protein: CASSPTGAGANVLTF
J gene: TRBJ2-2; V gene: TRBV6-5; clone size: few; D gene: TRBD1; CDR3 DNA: TGTGCCAGCAGTTCTCCGGGACAGGGGTACGGGGAGCTGTTTTTT; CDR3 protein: CASSSPGQGYGELFF
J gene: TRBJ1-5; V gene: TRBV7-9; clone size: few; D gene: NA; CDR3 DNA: TGTGCCAGCAGCTACAGACAGTTGCCCCAGCATTTT; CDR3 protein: CASSYRQLPQHF
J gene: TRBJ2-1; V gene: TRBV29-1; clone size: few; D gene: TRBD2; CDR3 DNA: TGCAGCGGGAGGACTAGCGGGAGTGAGCAGTTCTTC; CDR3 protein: CSGRTSGSEQFF
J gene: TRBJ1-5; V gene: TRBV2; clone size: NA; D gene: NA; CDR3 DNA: TGTGCCAGCAGTGGCCCGACAGTAAATCAGCCCCAGCATTTT; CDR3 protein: CASSGPTVNQPQHF
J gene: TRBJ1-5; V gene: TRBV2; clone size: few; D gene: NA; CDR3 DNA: TGTGCCAGCAGTGAATACCTATACTATCAGCCCCAGCATTTT; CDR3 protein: CASSEYLYYQPQHF
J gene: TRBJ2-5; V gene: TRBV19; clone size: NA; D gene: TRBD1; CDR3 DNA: TGTGCCAGTAGTCTCGGGACAGGTCGGCGCGAAGAGACCCAGTACTTC; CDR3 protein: CASSLGTGRREETQYF
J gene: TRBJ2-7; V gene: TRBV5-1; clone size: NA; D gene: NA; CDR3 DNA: TGCGCCAGCAGCTTGGCGGGAACTTACGAGCAGTACTTC; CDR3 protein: CASSLAGTYEQYF
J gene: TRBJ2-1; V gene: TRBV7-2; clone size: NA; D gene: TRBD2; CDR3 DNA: TGTGCCAGCAGCCTAGGGACTAGCGGGAAGTATGAGCAGTTCTTC; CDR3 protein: CASSLGTSGKYEQFF
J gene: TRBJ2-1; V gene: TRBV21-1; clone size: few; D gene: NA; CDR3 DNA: TGTGCCAGCAGCAAAGTGCGGGAGGGTGAATACAATGAGCAGTTCTTC; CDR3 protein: CASSKVREGEYNEQFF
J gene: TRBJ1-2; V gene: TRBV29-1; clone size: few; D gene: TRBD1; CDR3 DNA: TGCAGCGTTGAAGGACAGGGTGGCTACACCTTC; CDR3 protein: CSVEGQGGYTF
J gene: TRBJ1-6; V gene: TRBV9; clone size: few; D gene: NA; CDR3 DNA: TGTGCCAGCAGCGTAGGGCCAGTCTATAATTCACCCCTCCACTTT; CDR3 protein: CASSVGPVYNSPLHF
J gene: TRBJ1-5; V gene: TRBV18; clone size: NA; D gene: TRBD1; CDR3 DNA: TGTGCCAGCTCTCCCGGGACAGCTCTCAATCAGCCCCAGCATTTT; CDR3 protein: CASSPGTALNQPQHF
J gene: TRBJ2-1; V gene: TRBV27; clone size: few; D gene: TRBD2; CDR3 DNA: TGTGCCAGCAGCGGACTAGCGGCGGACTCCTACAATGAGCAGTTCTTC; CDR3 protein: CASSGLAADSYNEQFF
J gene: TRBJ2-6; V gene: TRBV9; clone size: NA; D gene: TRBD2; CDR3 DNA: TGTGCCAGCAGCCCACGGATAGCGGGAGTCTCTGGGGCCAACGTCCTGACTTTC; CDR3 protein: CASSPRIAGVSGANVLTF
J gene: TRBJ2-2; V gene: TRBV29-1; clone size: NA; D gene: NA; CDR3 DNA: TGCAGCGTCCGGGACAAGCCCACCGGGGAGCTGTTTTTT; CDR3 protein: CSVRDKPTGELFF
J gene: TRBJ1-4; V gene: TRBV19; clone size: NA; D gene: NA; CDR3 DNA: TGTGCCAGTAGTGCAATTCCACCAGCAACTAATGAAAAACTGTTTTTT; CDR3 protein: CASSAIPPATNEKLFF